This T cell receptor (beta chain) stems from a study of CD8 T cells in ankylosing spondylitis. Notes on the study in general: Certain motif variants had earlier been reported in reactive arthritis synovial fluid and blood. Characteristic, it appeared, of ankylosing spondylitis blood was a TCR beta motif of about eight highly homologous variants.

Note on this clonotype: Its antigen remains unidentified.

The CDR3 covers 13 residues. V was clipped by 5 bases and J by 9 bases; unmatched bases: 11. Germline CDR1 reads DFQATT; CDR2 reads SNEGSKA (reference sequence). 5'-RACE, quantitative and with molecular barcodes, yielded the TCR beta libraries. TCRdb redid the calling of the 5' RACE reads with MiXCR, one entry per CDR3 protein. The sample holds 240,000 or so distinct CDR3 sequences, 9.5% to 12% seen once. The sequenced sample was blood, either unsorted or a sorted T cell fraction (not recorded which). The chain links TRBV20-1 to TRBJ2-7; 9 bases agree with TRBD2. The receptor was derived from a male donor with ankylosing spondylitis or in good health (not recorded which). CDR3 loop: CSAQTSGTRGQYF. The CDR3 DNA reads as TGCAGTGCTCAGACTAGCGGAACTAGGGGGCAGTACTTC.